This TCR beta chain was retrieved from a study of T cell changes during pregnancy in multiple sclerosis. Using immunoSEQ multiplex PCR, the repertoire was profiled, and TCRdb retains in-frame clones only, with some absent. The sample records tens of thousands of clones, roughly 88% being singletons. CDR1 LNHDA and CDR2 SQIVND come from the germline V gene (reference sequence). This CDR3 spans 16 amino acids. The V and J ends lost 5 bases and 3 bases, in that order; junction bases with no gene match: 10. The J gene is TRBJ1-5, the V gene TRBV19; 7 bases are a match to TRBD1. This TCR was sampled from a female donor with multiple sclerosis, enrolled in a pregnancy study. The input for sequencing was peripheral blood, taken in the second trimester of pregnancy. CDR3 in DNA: TGTGCCAGTAGTGGGTCCGACAGGGTCCCCAATCAGCCCCAGCATTTT. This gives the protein CASSGSDRVPNQPQHF.